What follows is one T cell receptor beta chain and its context. This record belongs to a study of CD8 T cells in Susac syndrome. Blood CD8+ and CD4+ T cells underwent high-throughput TCR beta sequencing. Germline CDR1 reads SGHTA; CDR2 reads FQGTGA. V shed 5 bases, J shed 2 bases, and the junction held 15 bases outside the gene matches. CDR3 size: 19 residues. An amount of RNA that ranged from 0.5 to 1 ug was reverse transcribed with random hexamers. A multiplex approach, immunoSEQ multiplex PCR, amplified TCR beta CDR3 across 54 Vbeta and 13 Jbeta. TCRdb redid the calling of the immunoSEQ multiplex PCR reads with MiXCR, one entry per CDR3 protein. There are about 150,000 distinct CDR3 sequences in the sample; roughly 94% occur only once, and about 0.19% lies in the top ten.

This clonotype originated in a human donor with multiple sclerosis. J is TRBJ2-1 and V is TRBV7-3, with 10 bases lining up with TRBD1. The sequenced sample was CD8+ T cells from PBMCs. CDR3 DNA: TGTGCCAGCAGCAGGGGGGACAGGGGAGGGTTTCGCCCCTACAATGAGCAGTTCTTC. Amino acids: CASSRGDRGGFRPYNEQFF.